One and the same sample provided the 20 T cell receptor beta chains below, sequenced in a study of blood T cell repertoires in COVID-19. Clones were read by immunoSEQ multiplex PCR, and TCRdb kept only the in-frame ones, dropping some. Among 30,000 or so clones listed, around 90% were seen once. Specimen: peripheral blood. Receptors were obtained from a human donor in a cohort sampled during active COVID-19.

The chain recombines TRBV25-1 with TRBJ1-4; D is undetermined. Germline values: CDR1 MGHDK, CDR2 SYGVNS. The V end lost 2 bases, the J end lost 8 bases, and 15 bases lay between the germline ends. The CDR3 runs 15 residues. In nucleotides, the CDR3 is TGTGCCAGCAGTGAACCCGCTAATGTGATGGAAAAACTGTTTTTT. Translated, it gives CASSEPANVMEKLFF. Full variable domain (remainder filled in from reference TRBV25-1 and TRBJ1-4): EADIYQTPRYLVIGTGKKITLECSQTMGHDKMYWYQQDPGMELHLIHYSYGVNSTEKGDLSSESTVSRIRTEHFPLTLESARPSHTSQYLCASSEPANVMEKLFFGSGTQLSVL.

The rearrangement uses TRBV6-5 and TRBJ1-2; 7 bases match TRBD1. V trimming: 7 bases; J trimming: 7 bases; junction bases outside the gene matches: 12. CDR1 MNHEY and CDR2 SVGAGI come from the germline V gene. The CDR3 spans 14 residues. The CDR3 bases are TGTGCCAGCACCACGACAGGGAACAATGGTGGCTACACCTTC. As protein: CASTTTGNNGGYTF.

The rearrangement uses TRBV3-1 (or the pseudogene TRBV3-2) and TRBJ2-7; D possibly corresponds to TRBD2 (5 bases). The CDR3 sequence is 14 residues long. V lost 1 base and J lost 0, with 7 bases in between. CDR1 is LGHDT, CDR2 YNNKEL, per germline (reference sequence). CDR3 loop: CASSQASGSYEQYF. The CDR3 coding sequence is TGTGCCAGCAGCCAAGCGAGCGGCTCCTACGAGCAGTACTTC.

The chain uses TRBV3-1 (or the pseudogene TRBV3-2) and TRBJ2-3; 8 bases map to TRBD1. Unmatched junction bases numbered 1, after V lost 4 bases and J lost 1 base. The CDR3 totals 14 residues. Germline loops: CDR1 LGHDT, CDR2 YNNKEL (reference sequence). CDR3 region: CASSLTGGTDTQYF. In DNA, the CDR3 is TGTGCCAGCAGCCTGACAGGGGGCACAGATACGCAGTATTTT.

V gene TRBV20-1 combines with J gene TRBJ2-5; 9 nucleotides match TRBD2. The CDR3 is made up of 15 amino acids. With V trimmed by 3 bases and J by 4 bases, 9 bases remained unmatched. Per germline, CDR1 DFQATT and CDR2 SNEGSKA (reference sequence). The CDR3 DNA follows: TGCAGTGCTAGTCGTAGCGGGGGTGCGGGAGAGACCCAGTACTTC. Its translation: CSASRSGGAGETQYF.

In this sample, this clone turned up a few times. This chain connects TRBV7-9 to TRBJ2-1; possible D gene TRBD2, 5 bases. V dropped 8 bases and J dropped 0 bases, with 14 bases sitting between them. Germline CDR1 is SEHNR and CDR2 is FQNEAQ (reference sequence). The CDR3 is made up of 15 amino acids. CDR3: CASERTPRSYNEQFF. The CDR3 DNA reads TGTGCCAGCGAAAGGACTCCTCGCTCCTACAATGAGCAGTTCTTC.

V and J are TRBV30 and TRBJ1-2; 8 bases line up with TRBD1. Germline V gene sequence: CDR1 GTSNPN, CDR2 SVGIG (reference sequence). The CDR3 is 13 residues long. The V and J ends lost 3 bases and 5 bases, in that order; junction bases with no gene match: 5. The CDR3 protein is CAWRPDRAYGYTF. For the CDR3, the DNA is TGTGCCTGGAGACCGGACAGGGCGTATGGCTACACCTTC.

Concerning this clone itself: The sample has other DNA sequences that encode this CDR3 too. V usage is TRBV9 and J usage is TRBJ1-2; the match to TRBD1 covers 9 bases. V shed 2 bases and J 1 base; nucleotides not matched to a gene: 0. The CDR3 spans 14 residues. Germline assignment: CDR1 SGDLS and CDR2 YYNGEE. The CDR3 reads CASSVGQGNYGYTF. As DNA, the CDR3 is TGTGCCAGCAGCGTGGGACAGGGTAACTATGGCTACACCTTC.

The J gene is TRBJ1-1, the V gene TRBV28, with D unresolved. In germline, CDR1 is MDHEN, CDR2 SYDVKM. CDR3 length: 11 amino acids. V lost 7 bases, J lost 6 bases, and 9 bases lay in between. CDR3 amino acids: CASNSGAEAFF. The CDR3, as DNA: TGTGCCAGCAATTCCGGGGCTGAAGCTTTCTTT.

The chain joins TRBV19 to TRBJ2-3, with 8 bases lining up with TRBD1. CDR1 and CDR2 (germline): LNHDA, SQIVND (reference sequence). CDR3 length equals 15 residues. V gave up 5 bases and J gave up 4 bases; unmatched junction bases: 8. The CDR3 loop is CASSRTGRGADTQYF. As DNA, the CDR3 is TGTGCCAGTAGTCGGACAGGGAGAGGGGCAGATACGCAGTATTTT.

The chain combines TRBV7-9 with TRBJ1-1, with a weak D call TRBD1 (6 bases). Germline V gene sequence: CDR1 SEHNR, CDR2 FQNEAQ (reference sequence). CDR3 size: 14 residues. Trimming pared 6 bases from V and 1 base from J, leaving 12 bases between. This chain's CDR3 is CASSSEQGNTEAFF. The CDR3 DNA follows: TGTGCCAGCAGTTCCGAACAGGGGAACACTGAAGCTTTCTTT.

This chain links TRBV9 with TRBJ1-2, with a tentative D call TRBD1 (6 bases). Trimming cost V 0 bases and J 5 bases, with 14 bases left between them. The V gene's germline CDR1 is SGDLS and CDR2 YYNGEE. CDR3 length equals 15 residues. CDR3 sequence: CASSVGQGPNYGYTF. CDR3 DNA sequence: TGTGCCAGCAGCGTAGGGCAGGGGCCGAATTATGGCTACACCTTC.

This chain uses TRBV2 with TRBJ1-5; 8 bases are a match to TRBD1. The CDR3 covers 15 residues. V dropped 8 bases and J dropped 1; count of bases not matched to a gene: 7. The germline gives CDR1 SNHLY, CDR2 FYNNEI. The CDR3 nucleotides are TGTGCCAGCCGGACAGGGCTAGGAAGCAATCAGCCCCAGCATTTT. Protein sequence: CASRTGLGSNQPQHF.

The V gene is TRBV7-2, the J gene TRBJ2-3; possibly TRBD2 for D (7 bases). V shed 1 base and J shed 0 bases, with 14 bases lying between them. Looked up from germline, CDR1 is SGHTA and CDR2 is FQGNSA. The CDR3 extends over 17 amino acids. The chain's CDR3 is CASSLVSGGQSTDTQYF. The CDR3, as DNA: TGTGCCAGCAGCTTAGTTTCCGGGGGGCAAAGCACAGATACGCAGTATTTT.

This sequence joins TRBV2 and TRBJ1-1; possibly TRBD1 for D (5 bases). Trimming cost V 5 bases and J 3 bases, with 10 bases left between them. The germline V gene encodes CDR1 SNHLY and CDR2 FYNNEI. CDR3 length: 13 amino acids. DNA for the CDR3: TGTGCCAGCAGTACCGACAGCGACACTGAAGCTTTCTTT. Translating it yields CASSTDSDTEAFF.

This clone appeared a few times. J is TRBJ1-6 and V is TRBV19; TRBD1 matches at 8 bases. V lost 3 bases to trimming and J lost 0 bases; unmatched junction nucleotides: 10. This CDR3 has 19 amino acids. Germline V gene data show CDR1 as LNHDA and CDR2 as SQIVND (reference sequence). CDR3 bases: TGTGCCAGTAGTATCCAGACAGGGGAGAAGGGCTCCTATAATTCACCCCTCCACTTT. Its protein product is CASSIQTGEKGSYNSPLHF.

The chain has TRBV2 and TRBJ1-5; the D is unclear. Looked up from germline, CDR1 is SNHLY and CDR2 is FYNNEI. The CDR3 has 13 residues. The ends were cut back, 7 bases at V and 9 bases at J, with 16 bases in the middle. As DNA, the CDR3 is TGTGCCAGCATCCCGGGAGGGCGGGGGCCCCAGCATTTT. This encodes CASIPGGRGPQHF. The complete variable domain, with remaining parts taken from reference TRBV2 and TRBJ1-5, reads EPEVTQTPSHQVTQMGQEVILRCVPISNHLYFYWYRQILGQKVEFLVSFYNNEISEKSEIFDDQFSVERPDGSNFTLKIRSTKLEDSAMYFCASIPGGRGPQHFGDGTRLSIL.

This clone has a single count. The V gene is TRBV28, the J gene TRBJ2-7; D ambiguous. Germline CDR1 reads MDHEN; CDR2 reads SYDVKM. The V and J ends lost 1 base and 1 base respectively, with 2 bases between them. This CDR3 has 12 residues. In nucleotides, the CDR3 is TGTGCCAGCAGTTTATCTTCCTACGAGCAGTACTTC. Residues: CASSLSSYEQYF.

The CDR3 loop reads CASSVALARDTGELFF. The DNA of the CDR3 is TGTGCCAGCAGCGTAGCTCTAGCTAGGGACACCGGGGAGCTGTTTTTT. The rearrangement joins TRBV9 to TRBJ2-2; a possible D gene is TRBD2 (5 bases). The CDR3 sequence is 16 residues long. The germline CDR1 and CDR2 sequences are SGDLS and YYNGEE. Trimming removed 0 bases from V and 3 bases from J, with 12 bases in between.

This chain links TRBV4-1 with TRBJ2-5, with TRBD2 matching over 9 bases. There are 15 residues in the CDR3. V shed 6 bases and J 5 bases; nucleotides not matched to a gene: 10. Germline V gene data show CDR1 as MGHRA and CDR2 as YSYEKL. The CDR3 is CASRREGGRKETQYF. The CDR3 nucleotides read TGCGCCAGCAGGCGGGAGGGGGGCAGAAAGGAGACCCAGTACTTC.